This T cell receptor beta chain was captured by sequencing in a study of molecular identifiers for immune sequencing clone quantification. General study results and limits: Clones carrying above 20 RNA copies accounted for over 98% of effector molecules, under 1% in naive cells.

TCRdb called the PCR reads again in MiXCR, with one record for every CDR3 protein. This table has 15,000 to 25,000 distinct CDR3 sequences, about a fifth appearing once. This CDR3 is built from 18 residues. The germline V gene has CDR1 LGHNA and CDR2 YSLEER. Trimming removed 1 base from V and 4 bases from J; junction bases left unmatched: 11. This clonotype counts as medium-sized (0.01 to 0.1%). The antigen remains unidentified. This TCR was recovered from a human donor in good health. Some libraries in this study had Jurkat cell RNA spiked in. V and J are TRBV4-3 and TRBJ2-3, with TRBD1 matching 10 bases. Source material: naive CD8+ T cells from blood, with Jurkat cell RNA spiked in. This sample's subset: FACS-sorted CD8+CD4-CCR7+CD45RA+ naive T cells. Here the CDR3 reads CASSQVGTGAFGPDTQYF. CDR3 DNA sequence: TGCGCCAGCAGCCAAGTGGGGACAGGGGCGTTCGGCCCAGATACGCAGTATTTT.